Included here is one TCR beta chain sequence, with context. This sample stems from a study of Tregs in tolerant kidney transplant recipients. Losses at the gene ends were 0 bases for V and 1 base for J; bases not matched to a gene: 3. This CDR3 region has 17 residues. Germline values: CDR1 SGHRS, CDR2 YFSETQ. The nonmyeloablative bone marrow transplants came from related graft donors, with transient mixed chimerism. CD4+CD25+CD127- Tregs, CD4+CD25- non-Tregs, CD4 and CD8 cells were sorted. The data were produced by immunoSEQ multiplex PCR, yet TCRdb's version contains in-frame clones alone and is incomplete. The sample lists about 55,000 clones; around 90% were seen once.

This sample comprised CD8+ T cells from blood (PBMCs), obtained 24 months after the transplant. The TCR was taken from a human patient who received a combined kidney and bone marrow transplant. Some of the T cells might come from the graft donor. The chain couples TRBV5-1 to TRBJ2-1; 11 nucleotides match TRBD1. The CDR3 bases are TGCGCCAGCAGCTTGGAGGGGACAGGGGGGTCCTACAATGAGCAGTTCTTC. It translates to CASSLEGTGGSYNEQFF.